The rows below give T cell receptor beta chains drawn from one sample of a study of shared clonotypes between healthy human individuals. TCRdb's table, derived via immunoSEQ multiplex PCR, lists solely in-frame clones and lacks some. The sample lists about 670,000 clones, 60% to 80% occurring once. Sample: memory CD4+ T cells sorted from blood. Source of these receptors: a woman aged 25 to 39 in good health. Both conserved end residues are part of each CDR3. D genes are given only for firm matches. Not all rows give a size; the values are once, few, many and, for expanded clones, a class.

>TRBJ2-3|TRBV6-1|NA|NA
TGTGCCAGCACACAGGGTTATACGCAGTATTTT
CASTQGYTQYF
>TRBJ1-2|TRBV7-3|NA|NA
TGTGCCAGCAGCCCAGGCAGGGGCAGCTATGGCTACACCTTC
CASSPGRGSYGYTF
>TRBJ2-7|TRBV28|NA|TRBD1
TGTGCCAGCAGGACAGGGACCTCCTACGAGCAGTACTTC
CASRTGTSYEQYF
>TRBJ2-7|TRBV28|NA|NA
TGTGCCAGCAGGGACGGTTCCTACGAGCAGTACTTC
CASRDGSYEQYF
>TRBJ2-7|TRBV9|NA|NA
TGTGCCAGCAGCTTCCACAACACTCCCAACGAGCAGTACTTC
CASSFHNTPNEQYF
>TRBJ1-2|TRBV6-4|NA|NA
TGTGCCAGCAGAGCCTCACAGGGAGACCGTGGCTACACCTTC
CASRASQGDRGYTF
>TRBJ2-7|TRBV28|NA|NA
TGTGCCAGTACAGCAGGGATCAAGGCCGCCTACGAGCAGTACTTC
CASTAGIKAAYEQYF
>TRBJ2-2|TRBV11-2|few|TRBD2
TGTGCCAGCAGCCCCCAAGCGGGAATGAACACCGGGGAGCTGTTTTTT
CASSPQAGMNTGELFF
>TRBJ2-3|TRBV29-1|NA|TRBD2
TGCAGCGTCGCCGTAACTAGCGGGAGCAACCCGGGAGATACGCAGTATTTT
CSVAVTSGSNPGDTQYF
>TRBJ2-2|TRBV11-2|NA|TRBD1
TGTGCCAGCAGCTTGGGGACAGGGGGAACCGGGGAGCTGTTTTTT
CASSLGTGGTGELFF
>TRBJ2-5|TRBV6-6|NA|TRBD1
TGTGCCAGCAGTTTCAGGGGGCAGGGGGAGACCCAGTACTTC
CASSFRGQGETQYF
>TRBJ2-2|TRBV5-1|NA|TRBD1
TGCGCCAGCAGCGTAACAGGGGATGGGGCCGGGGAGCTGTTTTTT
CASSVTGDGAGELFF
>TRBJ2-2|TRBV6-1|once|NA
TGTGCCAGCAGACTTTATCGCACCGGGGAGCTGTTTTTT
CASRLYRTGELFF
>TRBJ2-5|TRBV5-4|once|NA
TGTGCCAGCAGCTCCCGAGGTTCTCAAGAGACCCAGTACTTC
CASSSRGSQETQYF
>TRBJ2-3|TRBV7-2|NA|NA
TGTGCCAGCAGCTGGGGCGGGACGATCGGCACAGATACGCAGTATTTT
CASSWGGTIGTDTQYF
>TRBJ2-6|TRBV10-3|NA|TRBD1
TGTGCCATCGGGACAGGGGGCAAAGGTGGCTCTGGGGCCAACGTCCTGACTTTC
CAIGTGGKGGSGANVLTF
>TRBJ2-1|TRBV11-2|few|NA
TGTGCCAGCAGCTTAGTCGCGCAAGACAATGAGCAGTTCTTC
CASSLVAQDNEQFF
>TRBJ2-1|TRBV5-1|few|TRBD2
TGCGCCAGCAGCATGGGACTAGGTGCGCGAAATGAGCAGTTCTTC
CASSMGLGARNEQFF
>TRBJ1-1|TRBV7-8|few|TRBD1
TGTGCCAGCAGTCAGGGGGGGAACACTGAAGCTTTCTTT
CASSQGGNTEAFF
>TRBJ2-3|TRBV6-6|NA|NA
TGTGCCAGTCAGAACACAGATACGCAGTATTTT
CASQNTDTQYF
>TRBJ2-5|TRBV27|NA|NA
TGTGCTTCCGGGGGCCGCCCGACGGGTAAAGAGACCCAGTACTTC
CASGGRPTGKETQYF
>TRBJ2-7|TRBV28|NA|NA
TGTGCCAGCAGTTTATCGTACGGAGCCTCCTACGAGCAGTACTTC
CASSLSYGASYEQYF
>TRBJ1-4|TRBV5-1|few|TRBD1
TGCGCCAGCAGCTTGGGACAGGGGGCAGTTGAAAAACTGTTTTTT
CASSLGQGAVEKLFF
>TRBJ1-1|TRBV6-5|NA|NA
TGTGCCAGCAGCCCCTCGGTCGGCACTGAAGCTTTCTTT
CASSPSVGTEAFF
>TRBJ2-2|TRBV19|NA|NA
TGTGCCAGTAGTATCTTGGGGGAGAGGAACACCGGGGAGCTGTTTTTT
CASSILGERNTGELFF